This T cell receptor (beta chain) was recorded in a study of PD-1 blockade in mismatch repair-deficient tumors. Study summary: All were previously treated, progressing patients with approximately 12 mismatch repair-deficient cancer types. Notes on the study in general: Tumor-resident clones, often undetectable pretreatment in blood, expanded then contracted after pembrolizumab.

Profiling relied on immunoSEQ multiplex PCR, and the TCRdb table lists in-frame clones only, not all of them. The repertoire holds about 120,000 clones, with about 86% as singletons. The CDR3 is 14 amino acids. CDR1 and CDR2 (germline): SGHRS, YFSETQ. Trimming took off 2 bases at V and 4 bases at J, with 9 bases between the two ends. Mismatch repair deficiency was confirmed in all patients, by PCR or immunohistochemistry. TCR sequencing covered three patients who responded to pembrolizumab. On this clone: The target antigen is unknown.

V and J are TRBV5-1 and TRBJ2-2; D gene unclear. This clonotype originated in an adult with mismatch repair-deficient cancer. The source material was peripheral blood, sampled 44 weeks after starting pembrolizumab. CDR3 DNA: TGCGCCAGCAGCTTCGACATTCCCACCGGGGAGCTGTTTTTT. Encoded protein: CASSFDIPTGELFF.